This TCR beta chain was captured by sequencing in a study of cytomegalovirus exposure and HLA in healthy donors. Study overall: Unique TCRs from HLA-typed donors, around 79 million of them, were held in an early data release. General study points: Rates of TCR association differed by HLA locus in a later analysis, with DRB1 highest and HLA-C lowest. Most CMV-associated TCR beta chains were later found to appear HLA-restricted. The Asian-associated ancestry cluster reportedly had fewer N-insertions than the approximately 630-donor mean in a later analysis.

This CDR3 is 16 amino acids long. The germline CDR1 and CDR2 sequences are SGHRS and YFSETQ. J was trimmed by 8 bases and V by 4 bases; bases with no gene match: 11. A remark on this clone: Its specificity is not known.

The PCR was carried out with 60 Vbeta primers and 13 Jbeta primers. This table comes from immunoSEQ multiplex PCR, and its TCRdb copy is limited to in-frame clones, with some not included. The table lists 140,000 to 150,000 clones, around 57% of them singletons. This rearrangement joins TRBV5-1 to TRBJ2-1; 11 positions match TRBD2. The sequencing sample was made of PBMCs. This TCR derives from a male donor in good health and CMV-seronegative. CDR3 sequence reads: CASSRDTSGGGYEQFF. Written as DNA, the CDR3 is TGCGCCAGCAGCCGGGATACTAGCGGGGGAGGGTATGAGCAGTTCTTC.